Listed here are 7 T cell receptor beta chains from one sample, sequenced in a study of blood T cell repertoires in COVID-19. The method was immunoSEQ multiplex PCR; TCRdb's version includes in-frame clones alone and lacks a portion of them. Counted here are about 150,000 clones, 85% to 90% occurring once; the ten biggest clones make up 2.5% to 3.5%. Sequenced sample: peripheral blood. These receptors were taken from a man aged 55 to 70 with active or convalescent COVID-19.

The rearrangement joins TRBV2 to TRBJ2-3; 7 bases match TRBD2. Germline assignment: CDR1 SNHLY and CDR2 FYNNEI. Unmatched junction bases numbered 14, after V lost 8 bases and J lost 6 bases. The CDR3 has 15 residues. CDR3 coding DNA: TGTGCCAGCGGCCTCGGTGGGAGGGCCATTGATACGCAGTATTTT. Amino acids: CASGLGGRAIDTQYF.

The V gene is TRBV12-2, the J gene TRBJ2-7; the DNA was not used to check the table's D call, TRBD1. TRBV12-2 is deemed a pseudogene. The CDR3 totals 13 residues. The CDR3 DNA follows: TGTGCAAGTCGCTACAGGGACTCCTACGAGCAGTACTTC. Translating it yields CASRYRDSYEQYF.

This clone has a handful of counts. The chain is built from TRBV30 and TRBJ1-2; unclear D gene. Germline values: CDR1 GTSNPN, CDR2 SVGIG (reference sequence). The CDR3 sequence is 10 residues long. Trimming cost V 5 bases and J 6 bases, with 7 bases left between them. The CDR3 is CAWDGNGYTF. CDR3 DNA: TGTGCCTGGGACGGGAATGGCTACACCTTC.

CDR3 DNA: TGTGCCATCAGTGAGCGGGGGGGGGCCAGTGATGGCTACACCTTC. As protein: CAISERGGASDGYTF. The chain links TRBV10-3 to TRBJ1-2, with D perhaps matching TRBD1 (6 bases). V lost 2 bases and J 6 bases, leaving 16 bases between the germline ends. CDR1 is ENHRY and CDR2 is SYGVKD in the germline V gene. The CDR3 consists of 15 residues.

The CDR3, as DNA: TGTGCCAGCAGCTGGAGCGGGGGATCGAATACGCAGTATTTT. Its translation: CASSWSGGSNTQYF. V usage is TRBV2 and J usage is TRBJ2-3; TRBD2 matches 8 bases. The CDR3 loop spans 14 amino acids. The germline CDR1 and CDR2 sequences are SNHLY and FYNNEI. V shed 6 bases and J 7 bases; nucleotides not matched to a gene: 9.

This clone was found many times. V is TRBV5-6 and J is TRBJ2-7; 9 nucleotides agree with TRBD1. Germline V CDR1 and CDR2: SGHDT, YYEEEE. With 5 bases clipped from V and 6 bases from J, the junction kept 9 bases outside the gene matches. This CDR3 is 14 amino acids long. CDR3 nucleotide sequence: TGTGCCAGCAGTCCCGGGACAGGGAGTCGCGAGCAGTACTTC. Its protein is CASSPGTGSREQYF.

The V gene is TRBV18, the J gene TRBJ1-5, with D possibly matching TRBD1 (6 bases). The CDR3 has 19 amino acids. In germline, CDR1 is KGHSH, CDR2 LQKENI. Trimming removed 3 bases at V and 7 bases at J, with 28 bases between. The CDR3 reads CASSPSGGQLGNAGQPQHF. The CDR3 region has the DNA TGTGCCAGCTCACCTTCAGGAGGACAGCTGGGAAATGCTGGGCAGCCCCAGCATTTT.